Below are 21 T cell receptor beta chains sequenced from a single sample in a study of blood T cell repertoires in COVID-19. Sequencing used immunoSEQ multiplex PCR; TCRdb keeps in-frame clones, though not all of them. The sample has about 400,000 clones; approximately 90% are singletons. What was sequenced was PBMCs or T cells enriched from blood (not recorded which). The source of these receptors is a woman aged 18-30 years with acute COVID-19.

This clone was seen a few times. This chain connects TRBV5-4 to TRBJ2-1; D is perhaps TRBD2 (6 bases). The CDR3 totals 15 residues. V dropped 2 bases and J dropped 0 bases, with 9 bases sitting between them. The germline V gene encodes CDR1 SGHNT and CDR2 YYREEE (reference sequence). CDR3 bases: TGTGCCAGCAGCTTACGGGGGAGCTCCTACAATGAGCAGTTCTTC. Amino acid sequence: CASSLRGSSYNEQFF.

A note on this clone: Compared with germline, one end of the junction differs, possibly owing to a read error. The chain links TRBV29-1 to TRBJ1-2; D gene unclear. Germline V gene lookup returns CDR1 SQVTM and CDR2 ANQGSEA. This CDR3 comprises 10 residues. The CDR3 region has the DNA TGCAGCGTTGAAGATCACGGTTCCGCCTTC. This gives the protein CSVEDHGSAF. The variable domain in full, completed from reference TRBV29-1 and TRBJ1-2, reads SAVISQKPSRDICQRGTSLTIQCQVDSQVTMMFWYRQQPGQSLTLIATANQGSEATYESGFVIDKFPISRPNLTFSTLTVSNMSPEDSSIYLCSVEDHGSAFGSGTRLTVV.

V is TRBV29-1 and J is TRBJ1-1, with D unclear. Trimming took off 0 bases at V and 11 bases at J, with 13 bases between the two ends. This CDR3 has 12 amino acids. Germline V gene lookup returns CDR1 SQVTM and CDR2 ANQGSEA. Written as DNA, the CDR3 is TGCAGCGTTGAAGATAACCGGGTGAGGGCTTTCTTT. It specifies CSVEDNRVRAFF.

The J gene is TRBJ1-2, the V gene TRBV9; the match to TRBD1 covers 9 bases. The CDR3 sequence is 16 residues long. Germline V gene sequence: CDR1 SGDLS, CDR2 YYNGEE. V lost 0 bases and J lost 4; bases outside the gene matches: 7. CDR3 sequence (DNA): TGTGCCAGCAGCGTAGTAAGTGACAGGGGGTCCTATGGCTACACCTTC. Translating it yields CASSVVSDRGSYGYTF.

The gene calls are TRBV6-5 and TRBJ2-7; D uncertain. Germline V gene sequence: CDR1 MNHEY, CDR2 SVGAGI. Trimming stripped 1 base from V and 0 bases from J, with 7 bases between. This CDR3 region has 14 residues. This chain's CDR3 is CASSYFLSSYEQYF. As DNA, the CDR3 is TGTGCCAGCAGTTACTTTCTCAGCTCCTACGAGCAGTACTTC.

The CDR3 DNA sequence: TGCGCCAGCAGCCAAGCAACAGGGGGCCACTATGGCTACACCTTC. Encoded protein: CASSQATGGHYGYTF. The V call is TRBV4-3, the J call TRBJ1-2; 9 bases match TRBD1. Trimming took 1 base from V and 3 from J; bases not matched to a gene: 3. CDR3 length equals 15 residues. Looked up from germline, CDR1 is LGHNA and CDR2 is YSLEER.

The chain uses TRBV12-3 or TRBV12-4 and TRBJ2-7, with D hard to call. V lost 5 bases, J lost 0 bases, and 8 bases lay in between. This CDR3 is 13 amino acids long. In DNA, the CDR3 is TGTGCCAGCAGTCACCCGAGCTCCTACGAGCAGTACTTC. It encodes CASSHPSSYEQYF.

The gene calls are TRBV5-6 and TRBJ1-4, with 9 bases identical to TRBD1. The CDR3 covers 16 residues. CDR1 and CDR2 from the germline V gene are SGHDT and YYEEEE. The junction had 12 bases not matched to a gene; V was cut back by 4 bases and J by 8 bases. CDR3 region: CASSGTGTGFKEKLFF. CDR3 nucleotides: TGTGCCAGCAGCGGAACCGGGACAGGGTTCAAAGAAAAACTGTTTTTT. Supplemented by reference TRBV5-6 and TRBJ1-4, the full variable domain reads DAGVTQSPTHLIKTRGQQVTLRCSPKSGHDTVSWYQQALGQGPQFIFQYYEEEERQRGNFPDRFSGHQFPNYSSELNVNALLLGDSALYLCASSGTGTGFKEKLFFGSGTQLSVL.

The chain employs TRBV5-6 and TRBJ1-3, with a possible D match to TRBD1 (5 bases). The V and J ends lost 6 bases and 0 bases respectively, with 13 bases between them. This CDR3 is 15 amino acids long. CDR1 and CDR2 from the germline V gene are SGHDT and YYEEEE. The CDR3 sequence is CASTFGTASGNTIYF. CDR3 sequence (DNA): TGTGCCAGCACCTTCGGGACTGCCTCTGGAAACACCATATATTTT.

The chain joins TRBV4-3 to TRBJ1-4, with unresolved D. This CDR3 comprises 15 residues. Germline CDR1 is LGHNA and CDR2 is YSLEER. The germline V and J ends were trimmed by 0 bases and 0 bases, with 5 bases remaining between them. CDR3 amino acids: CASSQDRATNEKLFF. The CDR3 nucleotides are TGCGCCAGCAGCCAAGATCGGGCAACTAATGAAAAACTGTTTTTT.

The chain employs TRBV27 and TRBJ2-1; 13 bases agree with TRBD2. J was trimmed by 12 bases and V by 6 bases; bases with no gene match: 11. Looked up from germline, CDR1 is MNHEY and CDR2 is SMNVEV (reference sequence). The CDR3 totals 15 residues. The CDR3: CASSPGGTSGVGQFF. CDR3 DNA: TGTGCCAGCAGCCCCGGCGGGACTAGCGGGGTCGGGCAGTTCTTC.

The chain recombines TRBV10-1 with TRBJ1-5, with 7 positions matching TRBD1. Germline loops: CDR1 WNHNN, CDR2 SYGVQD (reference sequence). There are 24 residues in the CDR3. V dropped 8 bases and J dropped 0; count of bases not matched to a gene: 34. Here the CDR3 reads CASHRTGTEILKGESVYSNQPQHF. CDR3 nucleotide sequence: TGCGCCAGCCACCGGACAGGTACGGAGATCCTAAAAGGAGAAAGCGTTTATAGCAATCAGCCCCAGCATTTT.

CDR3: CSAPDGSRETQYF. In DNA, the CDR3 is TGCAGCGCCCCGGACGGGAGCCGAGAGACCCAGTACTTC. The rearrangement links TRBV29-1 to TRBJ2-5, with D possibly being TRBD2 (6 bases). Germline V gene sequence: CDR1 SQVTM, CDR2 ANQGSEA. This CDR3 comprises 13 residues. Trimming removed 7 bases at V and 4 bases at J, with 16 bases between.

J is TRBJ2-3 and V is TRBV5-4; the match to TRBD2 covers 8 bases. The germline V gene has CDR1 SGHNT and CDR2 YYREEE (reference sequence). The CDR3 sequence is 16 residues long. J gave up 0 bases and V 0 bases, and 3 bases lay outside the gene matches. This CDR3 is CASSLGAGVSTDTQYF. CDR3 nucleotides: TGTGCCAGCAGCTTGGGAGCGGGAGTAAGCACAGATACGCAGTATTTT.

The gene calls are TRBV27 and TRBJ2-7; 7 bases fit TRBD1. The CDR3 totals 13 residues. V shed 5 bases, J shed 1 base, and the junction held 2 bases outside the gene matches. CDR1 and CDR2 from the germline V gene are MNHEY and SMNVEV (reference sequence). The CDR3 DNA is TGTGCCAGCAGTCAGGGGGATTCCTACGAGCAGTACTTC. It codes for CASSQGDSYEQYF.

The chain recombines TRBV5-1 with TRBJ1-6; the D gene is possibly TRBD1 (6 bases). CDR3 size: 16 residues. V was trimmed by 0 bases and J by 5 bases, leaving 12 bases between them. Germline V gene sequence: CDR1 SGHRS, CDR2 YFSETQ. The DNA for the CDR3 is TGCGCCAGCAGCTTGGACAGGGTGAGAAATAATTCACCCCTCCACTTT. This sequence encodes CASSLDRVRNNSPLHF.

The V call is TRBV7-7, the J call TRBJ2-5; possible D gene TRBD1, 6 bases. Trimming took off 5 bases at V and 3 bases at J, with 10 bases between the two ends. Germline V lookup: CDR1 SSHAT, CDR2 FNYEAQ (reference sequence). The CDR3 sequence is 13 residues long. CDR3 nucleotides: TGTGCCAGCAGCACCTGGACAGAAGAGACCCAGTACTTC. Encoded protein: CASSTWTEETQYF.

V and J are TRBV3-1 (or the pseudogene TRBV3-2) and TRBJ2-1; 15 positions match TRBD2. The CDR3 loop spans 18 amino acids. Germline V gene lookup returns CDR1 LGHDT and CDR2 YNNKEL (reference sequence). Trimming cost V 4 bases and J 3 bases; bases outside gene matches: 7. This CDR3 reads CASSPGTSGGSNYNEQFF. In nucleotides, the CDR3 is TGTGCCAGCAGCCCCGGGACTAGCGGGGGGTCAAACTACAATGAGCAGTTCTTC.

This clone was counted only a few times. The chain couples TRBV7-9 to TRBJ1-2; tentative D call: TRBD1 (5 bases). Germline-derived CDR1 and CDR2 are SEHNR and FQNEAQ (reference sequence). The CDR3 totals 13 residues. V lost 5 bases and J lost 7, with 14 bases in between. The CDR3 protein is CASSLGSGGGYTF. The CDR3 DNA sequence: TGTGCCAGCAGCCTGGGGTCCGGGGGTGGCTACACCTTC. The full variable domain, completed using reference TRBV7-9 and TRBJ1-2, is DTGVSQNPRHKITKRGQNVTFRCDPISEHNRLYWYRQTLGQGPEFLTYFQNEAQLEKSRLLSDRFSAERPKGSFSTLEIQRTEQGDSAMYLCASSLGSGGGYTFGSGTRLTVV.

CDR3 loop: CATSEGSGILRGELFF. CDR3 nucleotide sequence: TGTGCCACCAGTGAAGGTAGCGGGATCCTAAGGGGGGAGCTGTTTTTT. The chain combines TRBV24-1 with TRBJ2-2; 8 bases line up with TRBD2. This CDR3 spans 16 amino acids. The junction had 11 bases not matched to a gene; V was cut back by 4 bases and J by 8 bases. Looked up from germline, CDR1 is KGHDR and CDR2 is SFDVKD.

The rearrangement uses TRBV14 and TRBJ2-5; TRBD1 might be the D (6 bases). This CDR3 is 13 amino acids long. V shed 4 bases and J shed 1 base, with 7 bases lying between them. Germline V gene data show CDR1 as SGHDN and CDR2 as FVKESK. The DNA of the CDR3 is TGTGCCAGCAGCCGGACAGCCCAAGAGACCCAGTACTTC. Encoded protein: CASSRTAQETQYF.